This TCR beta chain stems from a study of T cells in Graves' hyperthyroidism and ophthalmopathy. This clonotype was recorded at least ten times. RNA transcripts yielded amplified TCR beta CDR3 regions. The HTBI primer set drove a first-round RT-PCR of the TCR CDR3. TCRdb reprocessed the multiplex PCR reads with MiXCR, giving one entry per CDR3 protein. The sample yields some 490,000 distinct CDR3 sequences, around a fifth seen once. The sample comprised blood. The sequence came from a woman in her 70s with Graves' ophthalmopathy.

CDR3 region: CASRPYAGPDTQYF. The CDR3 DNA reads TGTGCCAGCAGGCCCTACGCGGGCCCAGATACGCAGTATTTT. The J gene is TRBJ2-3, the V gene TRBV7-2; a possible D gene is TRBD2 (5 bases). The V and J ends lost 6 bases and 4 bases respectively, with 14 bases between them. Germline CDR1 is SGHTA and CDR2 is FQGNSA. CDR3 length: 14 amino acids.